These 29 T cell receptor beta chains came from one sample sequenced in a study of blood T cell repertoires in COVID-19. The assay was immunoSEQ multiplex PCR, and TCRdb's table has in-frame clones only and misses some. Of roughly 150,000 clones detected, around 88% appear once; the ten largest clones hold around a fifth. Sequencing was performed on peripheral blood. All receptors come from a woman in her seventies who had recovered from COVID-19.

The V and J genes are TRBV7-2 and TRBJ1-2, with D maybe TRBD1 (6 bases). The CDR3 extends over 14 amino acids. Trimming removed 4 bases at V and 6 bases at J, with 15 bases between. The germline gives CDR1 SGHTA, CDR2 FQGNSA. CDR3 DNA sequence: TGTGCCAGCAGCTCGCAGGGGACCGCCAATGGCTACACCTTC. Translated: CASSSQGTANGYTF.

The chain employs TRBV7-2 and TRBJ1-6, with no clear D. There are 12 residues in the CDR3. Looked up from germline, CDR1 is SGHTA and CDR2 is FQGNSA. The V end lost 7 bases, the J end lost 5 bases, and 6 bases lay between the germline ends. As DNA, the CDR3 is TGTGCCAGCACCCTAAATAATTCACCCCTCCACTTT. This encodes CASTLNNSPLHF.

This chain connects TRBV28 to TRBJ1-2; D call uncertain. Germline CDR1 MDHEN, CDR2 SYDVKM. The length of the CDR3 is 11 residues. Trimming took off 6 bases at V and 3 bases at J, with 5 bases between the two ends. CDR3 amino acids: CASRRDYGYTF. In nucleotides, the CDR3 is TGTGCCAGCAGGCGGGACTATGGCTACACCTTC.

This chain connects TRBV20-1 to TRBJ1-2; D is ambiguous. Trimming stripped 3 bases from V and 2 bases from J, with 7 bases between. The CDR3 totals 12 residues. The germline CDR1 and CDR2 sequences are DFQATT and SNEGSKA (reference sequence). CDR3: CSASGENYGYTF. The CDR3 DNA follows: TGCAGTGCTAGTGGGGAGAACTATGGCTACACCTTC.

The chain combines TRBV7-3 with TRBJ2-3, with 11 bases aligning to TRBD2. V gave up 2 bases and J gave up 3 bases; unmatched junction bases: 1. This CDR3 has 15 amino acids. The germline V gene has CDR1 SGHTA and CDR2 FQGTGA. CDR3 region: CASSLGTSGTDTQYF. The CDR3 DNA reads as TGTGCCAGCAGCTTAGGGACTAGCGGAACAGATACGCAGTATTTT.

This rearrangement joins TRBV6-5 to TRBJ1-5; 8 bases are shared with TRBD1. The CDR3 covers 15 residues. Germline assignment: CDR1 MNHEY and CDR2 SVGAGI. J gave up 0 bases and V 7 bases, and 5 bases lay outside the gene matches. As DNA, the CDR3 is TGTGCCAGCACCCAGGGGGCCTATAGCAATCAGCCCCAGCATTTT. Encoded protein: CASTQGAYSNQPQHF.

This clone has at least ten counts. The chain couples TRBV7-3 to TRBJ2-3; 12 nucleotides agree with TRBD2. J lost 2 bases, V lost 0 bases, and 3 bases had no gene match. This CDR3 contains 17 residues. Germline V lookup: CDR1 SGHTA, CDR2 FQGTGA. The CDR3 bases are TGTGCCAGCAGCTTAACACTAGCGGGAGGCCCCACAGATACGCAGTATTTT. This translates into CASSLTLAGGPTDTQYF. The complete variable domain, with remaining parts taken from reference TRBV7-3 and TRBJ2-3, reads GAGVSQTPSNKVTEKGKYVELRCDPISGHTALYWYRQSLGQGPEFLIYFQGTGAADDSGLPNDRFFAVRPEGSVSTLKIQRTERGDSAVYLCASSLTLAGGPTDTQYFGPGTRLTVL.

The chain is built from TRBV19 and TRBJ1-1; maybe TRBD1 (5 bases). Germline V lookup: CDR1 LNHDA, CDR2 SQIVND (reference sequence). The CDR3 sequence is 13 residues long. Trimming left V 3 bases short and J 11 bases short, with 16 bases between. CDR3 nucleotide sequence: TGTGCCAGTAGTATCCGGGGGTCCCCAGAGGCTTTCTTT. Its translation is CASSIRGSPEAFF.

The chain uses TRBV6-5 and TRBJ2-7; D is perhaps TRBD1 (6 bases). The CDR3 has 12 residues. V shed 7 bases and J shed 3 bases, with 10 bases lying between them. CDR1 is MNHEY, CDR2 SVGAGI, per germline. This CDR3 is CASTKGDYEQYF. DNA of the CDR3: TGTGCCAGCACCAAGGGGGACTACGAGCAGTACTTC.

This clone came up once. The chain couples TRBV5-4 to TRBJ2-7, with 11 positions matching TRBD2. CDR3 length: 14 amino acids. Germline CDR1 and CDR2: SGHNT and YYREEE (reference sequence). Unmatched junction bases numbered 5, after V lost 3 bases and J lost 6 bases. For the CDR3, the DNA is TGTGCCAGCAGCTCAAGACTAGCGGGACGCGAGCAGTACTTC. It translates to CASSSRLAGREQYF.

This clone was picked up a small number of times. This chain joins TRBV27 and TRBJ1-6; TRBD1 aligns across 7 bases. Unmatched junction bases numbered 14, after V lost 5 bases and J lost 10 bases. Germline V lookup: CDR1 MNHEY, CDR2 SMNVEV (reference sequence). The CDR3 is 16 amino acids. CDR3 sequence: CASSRPYRGSWSPLHF. The CDR3 DNA reads as TGTGCCAGCAGTCGACCTTACAGGGGCAGTTGGTCACCCCTCCACTTT.

V and J are TRBV19 and TRBJ1-5; no clear D. The germline V and J ends were trimmed by 3 bases and 9 bases, with 6 bases remaining between them. CDR3 length: 11 amino acids. Germline CDR1 is LNHDA and CDR2 is SQIVND (reference sequence). For the CDR3, the DNA is TGTGCCAGTAGTATGGGCCTGCCCCAGCATTTT. The encoded protein is CASSMGLPQHF. Together with reference TRBV19 and TRBJ1-5, the CDR3 gives the full variable domain: DGGITQSPKYLFRKEGQNVTLSCEQNLNHDAMYWYRQDPGQGLRLIYYSQIVNDFQKGDIAEGYSVSREKKESFPLTVTSAQKNPTAFYLCASSMGLPQHFGDGTRLSIL.

The J gene is TRBJ1-1, the V gene TRBV28; 7 nucleotides align to TRBD1. The V gene end was trimmed by 6 bases and the J gene end by 3 bases; junction bases not matched to a gene: 7. This CDR3 has 14 residues. CDR1 MDHEN and CDR2 SYDVKM come from the germline V gene. In DNA, the CDR3 is TGTGCCAGCAGAGCGACAGGGAGGTACACTGAAGCTTTCTTT. It translates to CASRATGRYTEAFF.

This clone occurred a few times. The V call is TRBV3-1 (or the pseudogene TRBV3-2), the J call TRBJ1-2; D unresolved. The CDR3 contains 14 residues. Germline loops: CDR1 LGHDT, CDR2 YNNKEL (reference sequence). Trimming shortened V by 3 bases and J by 4 bases, and 12 bases separated the two germline ends. In DNA, the CDR3 is TGTGCCAGCAGCCAGGTGAGGGCCCCCTATGGCTACACCTTC. It codes for CASSQVRAPYGYTF.

The chain recombines TRBV30 with TRBJ2-5, with a possible D match to TRBD2 (6 bases). CDR1 and CDR2 (germline): GTSNPN, SVGIG (reference sequence). The CDR3 is 16 amino acids. V was clipped by 1 base and J by 1 base, with 16 bases between them. CDR3 nucleotides: TGTGCCTGGAGTGACCCCCATAGCGGATCCCAAGAGACCCAGTACTTC. It specifies CAWSDPHSGSQETQYF.

The rearrangement joins TRBV27 to TRBJ1-2; no definite D call. The CDR3 sequence is 14 residues long. Germline loops: CDR1 MNHEY, CDR2 SMNVEV (reference sequence). V shed 5 bases and J shed 4 bases, with 14 bases lying between them. In DNA form, the CDR3 reads TGTGCCAGCAGTCCCCCGTTAAGGAGCTATGGCTACACCTTC. As protein: CASSPPLRSYGYTF.

There are a few counts of this clone. V and J are TRBV6-6 and TRBJ2-7; 8 bases match TRBD1. V shed 2 bases, J shed 0 bases, and the junction held 3 bases outside the gene matches. The CDR3 sequence is 15 residues long. Germline lookup yields CDR1 MNHNY and CDR2 SVGAGI (reference sequence). CDR3 sequence: CASSYPGGPSYEQYF. CDR3 bases: TGTGCCAGCAGTTACCCAGGGGGCCCCTCCTACGAGCAGTACTTC.

V usage is TRBV10-1 and J usage is TRBJ1-4; D is unclear. The CDR3 contains 18 residues. The germline V and J ends were trimmed by 1 base and 3 bases, with 18 bases remaining between them. The germline V gene encodes CDR1 WNHNN and CDR2 SYGVQD (reference sequence). The CDR3 sequence: CASSELCWPQGANEKLFF. Here the CDR3 DNA reads TGCGCCAGCAGTGAGTTGTGTTGGCCTCAAGGAGCTAATGAAAAACTGTTTTTT.

The V and J genes are TRBV19 and TRBJ1-2; 7 nucleotides align to TRBD1. The CDR3 spans 15 residues. The germline CDR1 and CDR2 sequences are LNHDA and SQIVND (reference sequence). V trimming: 6 bases; J trimming: 3 bases; junction bases outside the gene matches: 10. In DNA form, the CDR3 reads TGTGCCAGTAGCCCCTCCAGGGGGATTTACTATGGCTACACCTTC. Its translation: CASSPSRGIYYGYTF.

The V gene is TRBV18, the J gene TRBJ1-5; D gene unclear. Germline V lookup: CDR1 KGHSH, CDR2 LQKENI. Trimming removed 2 bases from V and 1 base from J, with 6 bases in between. This CDR3 is 14 amino acids long. CDR3 sequence: CASSPSRSNQPQHF. In DNA form, the CDR3 reads TGTGCCAGCTCACCAAGTAGAAGCAATCAGCCCCAGCATTTT.

The rearrangement joins TRBV2 to TRBJ2-5, with 9 positions matching TRBD1. The length of the CDR3 is 14 residues. V dropped 6 bases and J dropped 5; count of bases not matched to a gene: 7. Germline CDR1 and CDR2: SNHLY and FYNNEI. Here the CDR3 reads CASSGDRAGETQYF. The CDR3 nucleotides read TGTGCCAGCAGCGGGGACAGGGCAGGGGAGACCCAGTACTTC.

The chain couples TRBV15 to TRBJ1-3; D gene ambiguous. Germline CDR1 LNHNV, CDR2 YYDKDF (reference sequence). Trimming took 0 bases from V and 2 from J, leaving 11 bases between them. This CDR3 is built from 16 residues. Here the CDR3 DNA reads TGTGCCACCAGCAGAGAGGGGAGGGCGGCTGGAAACACCATATATTTT. This codes for CATSREGRAAGNTIYF. Full variable domain (outside the CDR3, taken from reference TRBV15 and TRBJ1-3): DAMVIQNPRYQVTQFGKPVTLSCSQTLNHNVMYWYQQKSSQAPKLLFHYYDKDFNNEADTPDNFQSRRPNTSFCFLDIRSPGLGDTAMYLCATSREGRAAGNTIYFGEGSWLTVV.

The V and J genes are TRBV30 and TRBJ2-3; TRBD2 aligns across 8 bases. V shed 3 bases, J shed 3 bases, and the junction held 11 bases outside the gene matches. Germline V gives CDR1 GTSNPN, CDR2 SVGIG (reference sequence). The CDR3 totals 16 residues. CDR3 protein: CAWSRGGPRVTDTQYF. The CDR3 DNA reads TGTGCCTGGAGCCGGGGGGGCCCTAGGGTGACAGATACGCAGTATTTT.

This sequence joins TRBV5-1 and TRBJ1-1, with D possibly being TRBD1 (6 bases). Trimming removed 4 bases from V and 2 bases from J, with 15 bases in between. This CDR3 comprises 15 residues. Germline V gives CDR1 SGHRS, CDR2 YFSETQ. The CDR3 loop is CASSLGDTVNTEAFF. The CDR3 bases are TGCGCCAGCAGCCTAGGGGACACGGTAAACACTGAAGCTTTCTTT.

In this sample, this clone turned up a few times. The rearrangement uses TRBV19 and TRBJ2-7, with 9 positions matching TRBD1. This CDR3 has 15 residues. V was pared by 5 bases and J by 4 bases, with 9 bases of the junction left unmatched. Germline CDR1 and CDR2: LNHDA and SQIVND (reference sequence). The CDR3: CASSPATGGGYEQYF. DNA for the CDR3: TGTGCCAGTAGTCCTGCCACAGGGGGCGGATACGAGCAGTACTTC. Full variable domain (outside the CDR3, taken from reference TRBV19 and TRBJ2-7): DGGITQSPKYLFRKEGQNVTLSCEQNLNHDAMYWYRQDPGQGLRLIYYSQIVNDFQKGDIAEGYSVSREKKESFPLTVTSAQKNPTAFYLCASSPATGGGYEQYFGPGTRLTVT.

The chain recombines TRBV11-2 with TRBJ2-7, with 7 bases lining up with TRBD1. Germline CDR1 SGHAT, CDR2 FQNNGV. V dropped 3 bases and J dropped 4; count of bases not matched to a gene: 12. The CDR3 length is 16 residues. The DNA for the CDR3 is TGTGCCAGCAGCTTGGGTTGGGGACAGCCAATTTACGAGCAGTACTTC. This codes for CASSLGWGQPIYEQYF.

This clone was recorded only once. V gene TRBV25-1 combines with J gene TRBJ2-3; D is ambiguous. Deletions cut 1 base from V and 4 bases from J, with 9 bases between. CDR1 is MGHDK and CDR2 is SYGVNS in the germline V gene. CDR3 length: 14 residues. This CDR3 is CASSESVAADTQYF. DNA for the CDR3: TGTGCCAGCAGTGAATCGGTGGCGGCAGATACGCAGTATTTT. The full variable domain, rest sourced from reference TRBV25-1 and TRBJ2-3, is EADIYQTPRYLVIGTGKKITLECSQTMGHDKMYWYQQDPGMELHLIHYSYGVNSTEKGDLSSESTVSRIRTEHFPLTLESARPSHTSQYLCASSESVAADTQYFGPGTRLTVL.

This chain joins TRBV5-1 and TRBJ2-2; the D gene is possibly TRBD2 (5 bases). CDR3 length: 14 amino acids. The V gene lost 7 bases and the J gene lost 5 bases, with 15 bases spanning the gap. Germline CDR1 SGHRS, CDR2 YFSETQ. The CDR3 sequence: CASGRVGETGELFF. The CDR3 DNA is TGCGCCAGCGGCCGCGTCGGGGAGACCGGGGAGCTGTTTTTT.

The sample holds one count of this clone. V gene TRBV18 combines with J gene TRBJ1-5; no clear D. The CDR3 sequence is 14 residues long. The germline V gene encodes CDR1 KGHSH and CDR2 LQKENI. The V and J ends lost 3 bases and 2 bases respectively, with 8 bases between them. CDR3 nucleotides: TGTGCCAGCTCACCCGAGAATCGCAATCAGCCCCAGCATTTT. Its translation: CASSPENRNQPQHF.